This TCR beta chain was captured in a study of identical twins. Overall study results and limits: Cross-sectional statistical analysis, not tracking of the same donors, underpinned the conclusions.

With 5 bases clipped from V and 8 bases from J, the junction kept 15 bases outside the gene matches. Looked up from germline, CDR1 is DFQATT and CDR2 is SNEGSKA (reference sequence). The CDR3 is made up of 15 amino acids. TCRdb re-derived calls from the 5' RACE reads in MiXCR, one entry per CDR3 protein. The sample includes roughly 1,500,000 distinct CDR3 sequences, more than 30% seen only once; the top ten take approximately 0.25%. Turning to this clonotype: Antigen specificity is unknown.

This receptor was taken from a newborn girl in good health. Material for sequencing was cord blood. The chain combines TRBV20-1 with TRBJ2-1, with 7 bases lining up with TRBD2. CDR3 in amino acids: CSAPAGSGLGDEQFF. Written as DNA, the CDR3 is TGCAGTGCTCCGGCGGGTAGCGGGTTGGGGGATGAGCAGTTCTTC.